This entry describes one T cell receptor beta chain. What it recognizes is unknown. TCRdb re-called the 5' RACE reads with MiXCR, one entry per CDR3 protein. The repertoire consists of about half a million distinct CDR3 sequences, with 15% to 20% occurring once and the leading ten covering more than 9%. This CDR3 contains 14 residues. V lost 1 base, J lost 1 base, and 1 base stayed unmatched. Looked up from germline, CDR1 is GTSNPN and CDR2 is SVGIG (reference sequence). This record belongs to a study of T-cell memory formation after mild COVID-19. Study-wide results and caveats: Pre-infection memory held some responding clones, suggesting pre-existing cross-reactive T cells responded. Second-wave clones that peaked on day 37 lacked confirmed SARS-CoV-2 specificity.

Sequencing was carried out using PBMCs or a T cell subset sorted from them (not recorded which). The sequence came from an adult woman who had mild COVID-19 (a few samples of this study predate the infection). Cell type and time point are not known. The chain uses TRBV30 and TRBJ2-7; 10 bases line up with TRBD2. The chain's CDR3 is CAWSDSGRSYEQYF. The CDR3 DNA is TGTGCCTGGAGTGATAGCGGGAGGTCCTACGAGCAGTACTTC.